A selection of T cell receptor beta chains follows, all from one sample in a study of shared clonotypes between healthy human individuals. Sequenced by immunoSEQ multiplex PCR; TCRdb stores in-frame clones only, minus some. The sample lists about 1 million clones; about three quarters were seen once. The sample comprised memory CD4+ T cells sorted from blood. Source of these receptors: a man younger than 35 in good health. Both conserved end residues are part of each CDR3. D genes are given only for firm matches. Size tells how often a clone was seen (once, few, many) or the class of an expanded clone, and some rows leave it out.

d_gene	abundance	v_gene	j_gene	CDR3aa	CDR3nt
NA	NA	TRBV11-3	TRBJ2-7	CASGPGEQYF	TGTGCCAGCGGGCCGGGGGAGCAGTACTTC
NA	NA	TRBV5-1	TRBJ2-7	CASSLGPDYEQYF	TGCGCCAGCAGCCTCGGACCCGACTACGAGCAGTACTTC
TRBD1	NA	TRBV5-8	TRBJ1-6	CASKRDSYNSPLHF	TGTGCCAGCAAACGGGACAGCTATAATTCACCCCTCCACTTT
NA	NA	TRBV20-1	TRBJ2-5	CSAGESETQYF	TGCAGTGCGGGGGAATCGGAGACCCAGTACTTC
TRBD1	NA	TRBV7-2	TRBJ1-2	CASSATGTALYGYTF	TGTGCCAGCAGCGCCACCGGGACAGCCCTCTATGGCTACACCTTC
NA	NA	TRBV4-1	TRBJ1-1	CASSQDHGGKAFF	TGTGCCAGCAGCCAAGATCACGGGGGGAAAGCTTTCTTT
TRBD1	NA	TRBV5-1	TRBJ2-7	CASSLDRGLSYEQYF	TGCGCCAGCAGCTTGGACAGGGGGCTATCCTACGAGCAGTACTTC
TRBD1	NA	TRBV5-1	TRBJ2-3	CASSMRTGSDTQYF	TGCGCCAGCAGCATGAGGACAGGGTCCGATACGCAGTATTTT
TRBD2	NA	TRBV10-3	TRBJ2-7	CAISDRTSSYEQYF	TGTGCCATCAGCGACCGGACTAGCTCCTACGAGCAGTACTTC
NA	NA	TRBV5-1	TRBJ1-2	CASSLGKLAGDGYTF	TGCGCCAGCAGCTTAGGGAAATTGGCCGGGGACGGCTACACCTTC
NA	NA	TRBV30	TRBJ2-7	CAWSHREDEQYF	TGTGCCTGGAGTCACAGGGAAGACGAGCAGTACTTC
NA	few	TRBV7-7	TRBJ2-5	CASSSGPTGETQYF	TGTGCTAGCAGTTCCGGGCCGACGGGAGAGACCCAGTACTTC
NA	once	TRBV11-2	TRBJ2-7	CASSLSHLAPRPHF	TGTGCCAGCAGCTTATCCCACCTAGCTCCCCGGCCACACTTC
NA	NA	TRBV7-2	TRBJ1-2	CASSRAQWSYTF	TGTGCCAGCAGCAGGGCTCAGTGGAGCTACACCTTC
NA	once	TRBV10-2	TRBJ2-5	CASSERGRQETQYF	TGCGCCAGCAGTGAGCGGGGACGCCAAGAGACCCAGTACTTC